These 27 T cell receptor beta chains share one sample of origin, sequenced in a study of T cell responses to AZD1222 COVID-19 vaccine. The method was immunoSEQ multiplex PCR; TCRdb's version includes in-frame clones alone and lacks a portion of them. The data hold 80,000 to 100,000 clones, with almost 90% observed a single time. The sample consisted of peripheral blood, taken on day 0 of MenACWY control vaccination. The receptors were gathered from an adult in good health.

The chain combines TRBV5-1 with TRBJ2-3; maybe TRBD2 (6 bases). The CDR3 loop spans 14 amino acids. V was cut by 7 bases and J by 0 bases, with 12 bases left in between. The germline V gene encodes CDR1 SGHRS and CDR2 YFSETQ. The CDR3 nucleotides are TGCGCCAGCTTTCCGGGACTCAGCACAGATACGCAGTATTTT. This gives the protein CASFPGLSTDTQYF.

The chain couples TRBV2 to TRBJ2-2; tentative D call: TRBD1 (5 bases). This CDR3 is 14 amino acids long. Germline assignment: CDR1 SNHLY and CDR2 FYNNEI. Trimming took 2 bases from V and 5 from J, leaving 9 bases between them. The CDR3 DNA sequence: TGTGCCAGCAGTGAACGACAGACAACCGGGGAGCTGTTTTTT. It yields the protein CASSERQTTGELFF.

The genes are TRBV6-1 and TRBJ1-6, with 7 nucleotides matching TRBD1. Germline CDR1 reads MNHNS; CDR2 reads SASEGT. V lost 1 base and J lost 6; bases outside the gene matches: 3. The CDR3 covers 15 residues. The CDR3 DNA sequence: TGTGCCAGCAGTGAAGGAACAGGGGTTAATTCACCCCTCCACTTT. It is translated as CASSEGTGVNSPLHF.

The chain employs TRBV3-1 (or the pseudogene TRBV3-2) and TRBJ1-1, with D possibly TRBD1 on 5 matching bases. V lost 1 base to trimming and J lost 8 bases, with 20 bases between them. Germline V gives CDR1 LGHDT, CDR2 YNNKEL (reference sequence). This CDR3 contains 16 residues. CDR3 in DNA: TGTGCCAGCAGCCAAGCATTACAGGAGTTCACGGAAGAAGCTTTCTTT. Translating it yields CASSQALQEFTEEAFF.

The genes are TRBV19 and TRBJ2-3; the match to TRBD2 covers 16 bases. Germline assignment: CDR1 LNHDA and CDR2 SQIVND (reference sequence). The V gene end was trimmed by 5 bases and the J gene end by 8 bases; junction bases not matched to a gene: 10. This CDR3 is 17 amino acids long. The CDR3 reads CASSPGLAGGPEGTQYF. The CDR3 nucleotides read TGTGCCAGTAGTCCGGGACTAGCGGGGGGGCCTGAAGGTACGCAGTATTTT.

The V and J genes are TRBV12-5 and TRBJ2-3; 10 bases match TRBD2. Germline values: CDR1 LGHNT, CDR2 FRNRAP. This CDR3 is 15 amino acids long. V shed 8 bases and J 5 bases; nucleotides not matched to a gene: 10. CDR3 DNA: TGTGCTAGTTGCGCCACTAGCGGGGTTGTAGATACGCAGTATTTT. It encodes CASCATSGVVDTQYF. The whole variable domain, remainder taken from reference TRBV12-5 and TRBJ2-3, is DARVTQTPRHKVTEMGQEVTMRCQPILGHNTVFWYRQTMMQGLELLAYFRNRAPLDDSGMPKDRFSAEMPDATLATLKIQPSEPRDSAVYFCASCATSGVVDTQYFGPGTRLTVL.

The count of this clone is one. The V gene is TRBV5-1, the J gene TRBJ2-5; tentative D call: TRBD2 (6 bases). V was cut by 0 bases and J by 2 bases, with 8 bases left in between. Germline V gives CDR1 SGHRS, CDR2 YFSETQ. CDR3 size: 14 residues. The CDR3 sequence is CASSLGGIQETQYF. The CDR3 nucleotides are TGCGCCAGCAGCTTGGGCGGGATTCAAGAGACCCAGTACTTC.

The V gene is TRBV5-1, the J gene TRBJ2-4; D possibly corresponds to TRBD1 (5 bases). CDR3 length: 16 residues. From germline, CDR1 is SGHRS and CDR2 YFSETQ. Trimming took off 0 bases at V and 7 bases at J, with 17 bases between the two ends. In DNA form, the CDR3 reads TGCGCCAGCAGCTTGGCAACCAGGACACGAGAGAACATTCAGTACTTC. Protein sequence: CASSLATRTRENIQYF.

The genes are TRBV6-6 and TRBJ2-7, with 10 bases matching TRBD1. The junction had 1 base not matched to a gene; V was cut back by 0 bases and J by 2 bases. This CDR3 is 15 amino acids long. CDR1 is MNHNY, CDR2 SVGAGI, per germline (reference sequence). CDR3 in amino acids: CASSYSDRGPYEQYF. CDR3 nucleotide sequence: TGTGCCAGCAGTTACTCCGACAGGGGGCCCTACGAGCAGTACTTC.

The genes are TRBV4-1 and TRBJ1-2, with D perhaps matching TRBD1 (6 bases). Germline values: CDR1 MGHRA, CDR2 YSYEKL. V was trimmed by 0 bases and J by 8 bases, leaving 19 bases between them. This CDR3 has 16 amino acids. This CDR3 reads CASSQDQGRVARGYTF. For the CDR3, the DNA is TGCGCCAGCAGCCAAGATCAGGGGCGAGTGGCTAGGGGCTACACCTTC.

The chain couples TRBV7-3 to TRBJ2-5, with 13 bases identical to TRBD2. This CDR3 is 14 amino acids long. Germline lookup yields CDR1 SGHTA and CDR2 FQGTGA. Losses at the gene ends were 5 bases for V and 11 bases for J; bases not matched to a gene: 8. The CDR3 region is CASSPGLAGDVQYF. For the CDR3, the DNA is TGTGCCAGCAGCCCCGGACTAGCGGGGGACGTTCAGTACTTC.

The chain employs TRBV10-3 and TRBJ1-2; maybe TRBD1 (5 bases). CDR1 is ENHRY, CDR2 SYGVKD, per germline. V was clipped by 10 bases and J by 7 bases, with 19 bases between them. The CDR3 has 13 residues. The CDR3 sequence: CATLGGGLAGYTF. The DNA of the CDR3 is TGTGCCACCCTCGGGGGGGGGTTGGCTGGCTACACCTTC.

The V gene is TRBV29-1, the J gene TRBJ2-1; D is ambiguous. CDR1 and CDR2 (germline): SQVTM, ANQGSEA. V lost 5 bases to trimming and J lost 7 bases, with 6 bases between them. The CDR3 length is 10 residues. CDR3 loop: CSVKTNEQFF. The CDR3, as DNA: TGCAGCGTTAAAACGAATGAGCAGTTCTTC.

The DNA for the CDR3 is TGTGCCAGCAGTCTTAGTCCAAAGTCCTACAATGAGCAGTTCTTC. Its translation is CASSLSPKSYNEQFF. This chain uses TRBV27 with TRBJ2-1, with D hard to call. The CDR3 runs to 15 residues. Trimming shortened V by 5 bases and J by 1 base, and 12 bases separated the two germline ends. Looked up from germline, CDR1 is MNHEY and CDR2 is SMNVEV (reference sequence).

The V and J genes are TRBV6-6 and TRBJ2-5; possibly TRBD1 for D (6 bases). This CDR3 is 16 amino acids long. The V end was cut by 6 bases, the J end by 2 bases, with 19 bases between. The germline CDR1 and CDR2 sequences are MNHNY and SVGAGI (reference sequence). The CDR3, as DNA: TGTGCCAGCAGCCGCGCCGCGACAGGAAGACAAGAGACCCAGTACTTC. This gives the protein CASSRAATGRQETQYF.

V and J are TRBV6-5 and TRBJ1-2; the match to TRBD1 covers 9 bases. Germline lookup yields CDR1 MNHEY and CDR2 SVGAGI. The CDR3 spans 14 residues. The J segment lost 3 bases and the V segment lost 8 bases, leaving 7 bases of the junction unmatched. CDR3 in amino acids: CASENRGRDYGYTF. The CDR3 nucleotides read TGTGCCAGCGAAAACAGGGGGCGAGACTATGGCTACACCTTC.

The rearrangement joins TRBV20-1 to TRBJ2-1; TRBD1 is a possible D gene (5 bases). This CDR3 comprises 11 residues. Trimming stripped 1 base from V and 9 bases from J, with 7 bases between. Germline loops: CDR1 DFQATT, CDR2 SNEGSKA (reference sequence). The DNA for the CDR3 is TGCAGTGCTAGAGTTGACAGTGAGCAGTTCTTC. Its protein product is CSARVDSEQFF.

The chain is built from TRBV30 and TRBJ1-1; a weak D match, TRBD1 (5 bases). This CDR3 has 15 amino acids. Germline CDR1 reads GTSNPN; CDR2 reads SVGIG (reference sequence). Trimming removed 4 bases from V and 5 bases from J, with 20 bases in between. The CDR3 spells CAWTANMRGLTEAFF. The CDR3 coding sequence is TGTGCCTGGACCGCCAATATGAGGGGATTAACTGAAGCTTTCTTT. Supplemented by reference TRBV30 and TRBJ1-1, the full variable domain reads SQTIHQWPATLVQPVGSPLSLECTVEGTSNPNLYWYRQAAGRGLQLLFYSVGIGQISSEVPQNLSASRPQDRQFILSSKKLLLSDSGFYLCAWTANMRGLTEAFFGQGTRLTVV.

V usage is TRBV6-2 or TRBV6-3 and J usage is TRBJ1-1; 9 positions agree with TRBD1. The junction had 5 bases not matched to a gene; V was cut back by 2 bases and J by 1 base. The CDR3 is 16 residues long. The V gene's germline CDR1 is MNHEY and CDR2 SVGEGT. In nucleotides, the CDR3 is TGTGCCAGCAGTTACGGGACAGGGCGCGGGAACACTGAAGCTTTCTTT. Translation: CASSYGTGRGNTEAFF.

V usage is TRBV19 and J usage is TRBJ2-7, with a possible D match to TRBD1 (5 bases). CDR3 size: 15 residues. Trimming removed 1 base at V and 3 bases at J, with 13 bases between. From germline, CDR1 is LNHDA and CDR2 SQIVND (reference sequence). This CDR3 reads CASSIVVAGNYEQYF. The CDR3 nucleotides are TGTGCCAGTAGTATAGTAGTCGCAGGGAACTACGAGCAGTACTTC.

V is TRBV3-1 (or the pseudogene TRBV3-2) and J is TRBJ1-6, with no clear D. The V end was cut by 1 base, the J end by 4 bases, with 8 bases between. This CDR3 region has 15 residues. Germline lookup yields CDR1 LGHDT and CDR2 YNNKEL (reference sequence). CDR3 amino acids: CASSQADLYNSPLHF. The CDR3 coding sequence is TGTGCCAGCAGCCAAGCGGACCTTTATAATTCACCCCTCCACTTT.

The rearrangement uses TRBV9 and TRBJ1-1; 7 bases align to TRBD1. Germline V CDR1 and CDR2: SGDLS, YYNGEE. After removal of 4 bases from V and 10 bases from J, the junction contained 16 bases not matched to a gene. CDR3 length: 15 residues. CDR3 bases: TGTGCCAGCAGCCCAGACTTATCAGGGGGGCTAGGAGCTTTCTTT. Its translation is CASSPDLSGGLGAFF.

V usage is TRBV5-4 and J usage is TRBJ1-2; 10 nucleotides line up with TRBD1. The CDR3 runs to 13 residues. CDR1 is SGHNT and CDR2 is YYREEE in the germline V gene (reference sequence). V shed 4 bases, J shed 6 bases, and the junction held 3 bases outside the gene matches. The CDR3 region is CASSLGQGNGYTF. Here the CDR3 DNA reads TGTGCCAGCAGCCTGGGACAGGGGAATGGCTACACCTTC.

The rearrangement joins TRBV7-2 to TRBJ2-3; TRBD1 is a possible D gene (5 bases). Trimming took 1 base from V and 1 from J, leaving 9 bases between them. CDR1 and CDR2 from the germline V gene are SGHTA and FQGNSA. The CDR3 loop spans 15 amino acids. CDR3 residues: CASSLVVTGTDTQYF. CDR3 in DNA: TGTGCCAGCAGCTTAGTTGTGACAGGCACAGATACGCAGTATTTT.

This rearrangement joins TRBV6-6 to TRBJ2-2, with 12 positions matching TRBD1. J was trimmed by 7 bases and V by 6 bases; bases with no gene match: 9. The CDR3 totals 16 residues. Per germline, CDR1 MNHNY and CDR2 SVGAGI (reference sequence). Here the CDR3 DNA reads TGTGCCAGCAGGGCCCCGGGACAGGGGGCTGACGGGGAGCTGTTTTTT. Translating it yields CASRAPGQGADGELFF.

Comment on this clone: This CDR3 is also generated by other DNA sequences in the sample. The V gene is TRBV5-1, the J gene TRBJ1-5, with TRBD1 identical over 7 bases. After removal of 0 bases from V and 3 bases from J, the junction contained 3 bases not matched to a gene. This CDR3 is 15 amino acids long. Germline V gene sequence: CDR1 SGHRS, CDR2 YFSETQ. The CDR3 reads CASSLGTGNNQPQHF. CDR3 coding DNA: TGCGCCAGCAGCTTGGGGACAGGTAACAATCAGCCCCAGCATTTT.

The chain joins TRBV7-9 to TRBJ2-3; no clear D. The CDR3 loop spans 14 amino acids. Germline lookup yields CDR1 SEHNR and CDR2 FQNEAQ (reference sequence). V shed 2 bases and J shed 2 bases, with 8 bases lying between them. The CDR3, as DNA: TGTGCCAGCAGCTTACTCCAGGCCACAGATACGCAGTATTTT. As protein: CASSLLQATDTQYF.